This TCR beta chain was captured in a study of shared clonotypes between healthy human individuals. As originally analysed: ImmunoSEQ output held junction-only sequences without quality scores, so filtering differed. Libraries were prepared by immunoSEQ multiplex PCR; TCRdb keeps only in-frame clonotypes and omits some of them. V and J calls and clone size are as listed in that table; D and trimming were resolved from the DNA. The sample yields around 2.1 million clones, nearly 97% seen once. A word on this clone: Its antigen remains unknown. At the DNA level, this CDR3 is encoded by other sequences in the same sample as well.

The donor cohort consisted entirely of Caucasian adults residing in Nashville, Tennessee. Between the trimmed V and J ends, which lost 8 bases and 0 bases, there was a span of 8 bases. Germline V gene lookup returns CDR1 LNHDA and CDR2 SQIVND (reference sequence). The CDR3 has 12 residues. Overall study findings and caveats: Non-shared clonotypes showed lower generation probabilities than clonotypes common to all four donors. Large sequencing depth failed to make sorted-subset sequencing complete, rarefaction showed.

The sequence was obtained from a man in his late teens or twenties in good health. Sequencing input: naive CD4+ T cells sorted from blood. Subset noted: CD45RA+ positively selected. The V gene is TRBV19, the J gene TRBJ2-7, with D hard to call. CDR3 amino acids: CASSGYSYEQYF. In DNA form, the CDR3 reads TGTGCCAGTTCGGGTTACTCCTACGAGCAGTACTTC.